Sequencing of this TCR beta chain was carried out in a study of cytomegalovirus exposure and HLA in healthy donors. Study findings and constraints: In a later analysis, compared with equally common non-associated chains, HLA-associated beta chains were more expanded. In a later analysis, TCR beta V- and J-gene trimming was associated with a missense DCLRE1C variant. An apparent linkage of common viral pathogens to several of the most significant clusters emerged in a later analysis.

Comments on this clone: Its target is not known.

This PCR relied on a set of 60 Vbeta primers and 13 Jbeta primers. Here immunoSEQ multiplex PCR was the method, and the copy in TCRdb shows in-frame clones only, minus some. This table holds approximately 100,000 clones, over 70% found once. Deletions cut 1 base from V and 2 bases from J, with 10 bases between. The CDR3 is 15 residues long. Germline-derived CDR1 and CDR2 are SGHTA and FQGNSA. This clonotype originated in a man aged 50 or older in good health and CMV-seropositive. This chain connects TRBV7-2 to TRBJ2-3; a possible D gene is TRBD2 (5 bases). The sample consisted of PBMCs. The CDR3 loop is CASSLVPGSTDTQYF. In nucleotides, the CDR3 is TGTGCCAGCAGCTTAGTACCGGGGTCCACAGATACGCAGTATTTT.